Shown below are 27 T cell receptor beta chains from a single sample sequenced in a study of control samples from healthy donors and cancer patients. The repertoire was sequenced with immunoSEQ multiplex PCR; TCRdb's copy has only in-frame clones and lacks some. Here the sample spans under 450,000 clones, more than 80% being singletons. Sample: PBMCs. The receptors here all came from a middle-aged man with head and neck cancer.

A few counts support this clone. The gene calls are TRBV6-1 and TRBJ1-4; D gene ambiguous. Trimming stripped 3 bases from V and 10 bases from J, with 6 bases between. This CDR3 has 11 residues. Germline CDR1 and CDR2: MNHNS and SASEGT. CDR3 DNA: TGTGCCAGCAGTGAGGTCCGAAAACTGTTTTTT. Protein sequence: CASSEVRKLFF.

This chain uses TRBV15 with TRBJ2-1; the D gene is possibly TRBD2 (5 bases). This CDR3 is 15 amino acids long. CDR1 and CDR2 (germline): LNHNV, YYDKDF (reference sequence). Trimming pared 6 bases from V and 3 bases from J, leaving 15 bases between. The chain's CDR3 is CATRMSVGVYNEQFF. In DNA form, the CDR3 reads TGTGCCACCAGAATGAGCGTCGGGGTCTACAATGAGCAGTTCTTC.

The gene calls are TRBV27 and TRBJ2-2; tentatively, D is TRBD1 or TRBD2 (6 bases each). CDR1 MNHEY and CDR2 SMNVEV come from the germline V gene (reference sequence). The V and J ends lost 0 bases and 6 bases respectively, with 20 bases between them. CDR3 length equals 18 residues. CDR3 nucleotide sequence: TGTGCCAGCAGTTTATCGGCTACGGGGGCATGGATGCCCGGGGAGCTGTTTTTT. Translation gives CASSLSATGAWMPGELFF.

CDR3 DNA sequence: TGTGCCAGCAGTCCCAAAGCGGGCGTCGAAAATGAGCAGTTCTTC. As protein: CASSPKAGVENEQFF. The chain links TRBV6-4 to TRBJ2-1, with a possible D match to TRBD2 (6 bases). Per germline, CDR1 MRHNA and CDR2 SNTAGT. The CDR3 totals 15 residues. The germline V and J ends were trimmed by 5 bases and 7 bases, with 18 bases remaining between them.

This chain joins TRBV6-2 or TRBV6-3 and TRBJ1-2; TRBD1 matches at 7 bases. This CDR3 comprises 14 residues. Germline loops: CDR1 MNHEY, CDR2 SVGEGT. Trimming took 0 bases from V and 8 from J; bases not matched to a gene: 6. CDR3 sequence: CASSYSDRVSGYTF. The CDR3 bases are TGTGCCAGCAGTTACTCAGACAGGGTATCCGGCTACACCTTC.

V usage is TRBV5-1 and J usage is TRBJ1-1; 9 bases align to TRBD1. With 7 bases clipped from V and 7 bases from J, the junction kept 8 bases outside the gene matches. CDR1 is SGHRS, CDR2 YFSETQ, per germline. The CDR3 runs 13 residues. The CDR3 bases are TGCGCCAGCCGAGGGACAGGGTTGGGTGAAGCTTTCTTT. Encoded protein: CASRGTGLGEAFF.

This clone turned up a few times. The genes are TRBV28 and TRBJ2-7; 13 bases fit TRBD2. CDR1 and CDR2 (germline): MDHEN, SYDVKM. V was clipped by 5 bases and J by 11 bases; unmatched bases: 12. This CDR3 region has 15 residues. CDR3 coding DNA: TGTGCCAGCAGTCCTGGGACTAGCGGGGCCTCGGGAGAGTACTTC. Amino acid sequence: CASSPGTSGASGEYF.

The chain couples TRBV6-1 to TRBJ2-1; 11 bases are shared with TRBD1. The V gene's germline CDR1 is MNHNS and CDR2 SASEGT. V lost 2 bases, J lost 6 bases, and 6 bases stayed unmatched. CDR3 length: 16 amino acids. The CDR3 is CASSEYVGTGGNEQFF. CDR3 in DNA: TGTGCCAGCAGTGAATATGTAGGGACAGGGGGCAATGAGCAGTTCTTC.

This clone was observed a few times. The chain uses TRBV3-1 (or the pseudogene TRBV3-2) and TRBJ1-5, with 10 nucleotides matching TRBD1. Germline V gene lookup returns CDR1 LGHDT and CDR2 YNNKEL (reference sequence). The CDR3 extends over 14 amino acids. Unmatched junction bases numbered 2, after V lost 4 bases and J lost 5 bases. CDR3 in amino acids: CASSRQGAYQPQHF. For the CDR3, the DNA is TGTGCCAGCAGCCGACAGGGGGCTTATCAGCCCCAGCATTTT.

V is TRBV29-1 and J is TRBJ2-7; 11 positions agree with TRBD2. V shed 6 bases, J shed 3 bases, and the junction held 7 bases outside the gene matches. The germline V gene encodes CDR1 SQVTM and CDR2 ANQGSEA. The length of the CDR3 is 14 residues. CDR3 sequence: CSVPSSGGNYEQYF. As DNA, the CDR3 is TGCAGCGTGCCCTCTAGCGGGGGGAACTACGAGCAGTACTTC.

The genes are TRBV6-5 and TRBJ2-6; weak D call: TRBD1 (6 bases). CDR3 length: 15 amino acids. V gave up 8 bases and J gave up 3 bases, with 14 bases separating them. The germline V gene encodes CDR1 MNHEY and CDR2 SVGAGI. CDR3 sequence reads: CASLTSGDGANVLTF. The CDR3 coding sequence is TGTGCCAGCCTCACATCAGGGGATGGGGCCAACGTCCTGACTTTC.

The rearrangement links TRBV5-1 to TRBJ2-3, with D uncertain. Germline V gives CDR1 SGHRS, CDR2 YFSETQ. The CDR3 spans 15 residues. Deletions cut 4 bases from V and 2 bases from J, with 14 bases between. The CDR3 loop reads CASSKDGRTTDTQYF. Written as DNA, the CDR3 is TGCGCCAGCAGCAAAGACGGACGGACCACAGATACGCAGTATTTT.

The CDR3 is CASSQGHQETQYF. In DNA form, the CDR3 reads TGTGCCAGCAGTCAAGGGCACCAAGAGACCCAGTACTTC. The chain recombines TRBV11-2 with TRBJ2-5, with D unclear. The ends were cut back, 6 bases at V and 0 bases at J, with 8 bases in the middle. CDR3 length: 13 residues. Germline V gene lookup returns CDR1 SGHAT and CDR2 FQNNGV.

The CDR3: CSTRAEEKLFF. CDR3 nucleotides: TGCAGCACTAGGGCGGAGGAAAAACTGTTTTTT. This chain links TRBV29-1 with TRBJ1-4; D remains unclear. Trimming left V 8 bases short and J 8 bases short, with 12 bases between. This CDR3 has 11 residues. Germline CDR1 reads SQVTM; CDR2 reads ANQGSEA.

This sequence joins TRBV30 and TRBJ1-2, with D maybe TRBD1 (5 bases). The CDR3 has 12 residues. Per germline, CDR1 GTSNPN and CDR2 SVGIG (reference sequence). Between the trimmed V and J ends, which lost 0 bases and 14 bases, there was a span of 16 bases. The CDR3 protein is CAWSVKSGFRTF. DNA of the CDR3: TGTGCCTGGAGTGTAAAGTCAGGGTTTAGAACCTTC.

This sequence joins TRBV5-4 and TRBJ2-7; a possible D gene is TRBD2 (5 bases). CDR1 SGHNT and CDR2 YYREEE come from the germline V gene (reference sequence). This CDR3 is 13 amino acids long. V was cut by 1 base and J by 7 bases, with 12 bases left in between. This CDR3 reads CASSLYVTTEQYF. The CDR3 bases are TGTGCCAGCAGCTTGTATGTGACTACAGAGCAGTACTTC. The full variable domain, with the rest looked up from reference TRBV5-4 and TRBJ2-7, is ETGVTQSPTHLIKTRGQQVTLRCSSQSGHNTVSWYQQALGQGPQFIFQYYREEENGRGNFPPRFSGLQFPNYSSELNVNALELDDSALYLCASSLYVTTEQYFGPGTRLTVT.

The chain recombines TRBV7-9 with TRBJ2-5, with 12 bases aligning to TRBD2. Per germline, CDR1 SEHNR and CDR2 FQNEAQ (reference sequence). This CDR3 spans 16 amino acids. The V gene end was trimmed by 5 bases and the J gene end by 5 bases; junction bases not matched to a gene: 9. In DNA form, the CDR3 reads TGTGCCAGCAGCCTAGGGACTAGCGGGCTATTGGAGACCCAGTACTTC. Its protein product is CASSLGTSGLLETQYF.

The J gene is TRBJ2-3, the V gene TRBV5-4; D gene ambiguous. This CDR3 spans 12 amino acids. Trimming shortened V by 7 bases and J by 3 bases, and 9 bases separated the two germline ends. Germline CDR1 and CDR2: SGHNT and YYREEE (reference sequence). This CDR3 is CASGPYTDTQYF. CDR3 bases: TGTGCCAGCGGACCCTATACAGATACGCAGTATTTT.

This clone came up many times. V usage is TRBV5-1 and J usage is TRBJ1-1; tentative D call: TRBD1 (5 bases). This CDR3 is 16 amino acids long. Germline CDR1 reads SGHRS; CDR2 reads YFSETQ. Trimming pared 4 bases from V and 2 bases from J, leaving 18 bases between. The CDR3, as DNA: TGCGCCAGCAGCGAATATACCGGGACGGCTAACACTGAAGCTTTCTTT. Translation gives CASSEYTGTANTEAFF.

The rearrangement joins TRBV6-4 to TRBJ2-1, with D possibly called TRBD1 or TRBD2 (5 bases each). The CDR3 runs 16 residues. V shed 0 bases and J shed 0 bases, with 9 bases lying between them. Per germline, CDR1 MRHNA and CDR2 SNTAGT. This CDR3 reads CASSDSGTGSYNEQFF. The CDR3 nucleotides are TGTGCCAGCAGTGACTCAGGGACGGGCTCCTACAATGAGCAGTTCTTC.

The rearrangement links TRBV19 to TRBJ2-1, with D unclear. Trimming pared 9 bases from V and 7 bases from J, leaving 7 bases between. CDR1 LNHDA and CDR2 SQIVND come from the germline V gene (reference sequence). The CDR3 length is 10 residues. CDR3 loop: CARNKNEQFF. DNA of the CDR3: TGTGCCAGAAATAAGAATGAGCAGTTCTTC.

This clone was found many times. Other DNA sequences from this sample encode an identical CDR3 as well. The CDR3 nucleotides are TGCGCCAGCAGCTTGGATAGCAATCAGCCCCAGCATTTT. As protein: CASSLDSNQPQHF. The rearrangement uses TRBV5-1 and TRBJ1-5, with no clear D. CDR3 length: 13 residues. Germline V lookup: CDR1 SGHRS, CDR2 YFSETQ. The germline V and J ends were trimmed by 0 bases and 0 bases, with 1 base remaining between them.

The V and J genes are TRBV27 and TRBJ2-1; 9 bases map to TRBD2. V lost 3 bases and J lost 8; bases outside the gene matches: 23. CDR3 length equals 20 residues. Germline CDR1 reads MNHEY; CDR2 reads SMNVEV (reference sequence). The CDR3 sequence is CASSFNRPGIERAGGYEQFF. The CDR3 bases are TGTGCCAGCAGTTTCAATCGACCCGGTATTGAAAGAGCGGGAGGCTATGAGCAGTTCTTC.

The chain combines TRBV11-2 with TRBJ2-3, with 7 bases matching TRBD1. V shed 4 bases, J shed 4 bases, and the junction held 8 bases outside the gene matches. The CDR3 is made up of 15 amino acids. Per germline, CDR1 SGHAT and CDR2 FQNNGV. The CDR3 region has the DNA TGTGCCAGCAGCTCGAGGGGGCCCGGGGCAGATACGCAGTATTTT. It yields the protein CASSSRGPGADTQYF.

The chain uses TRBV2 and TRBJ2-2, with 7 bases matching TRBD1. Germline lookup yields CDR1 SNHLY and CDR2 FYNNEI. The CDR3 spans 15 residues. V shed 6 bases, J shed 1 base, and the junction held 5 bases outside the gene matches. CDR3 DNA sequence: TGTGCCAGCAGCCCACAGGGGCTGAACACCGGGGAGCTGTTTTTT. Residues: CASSPQGLNTGELFF.

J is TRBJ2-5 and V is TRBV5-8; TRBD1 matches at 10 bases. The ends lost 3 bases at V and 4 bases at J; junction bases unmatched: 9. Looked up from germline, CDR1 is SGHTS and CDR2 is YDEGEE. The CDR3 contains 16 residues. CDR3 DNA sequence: TGTGCCAGCAGCTCCCTGACAGGGGGCGCCCCAGAGACCCAGTACTTC. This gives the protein CASSSLTGGAPETQYF.

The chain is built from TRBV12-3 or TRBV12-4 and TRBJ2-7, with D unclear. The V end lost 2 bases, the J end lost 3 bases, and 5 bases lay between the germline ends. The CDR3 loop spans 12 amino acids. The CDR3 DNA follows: TGTGCCAGCAGTTTAAGCCGCTACGAGCAGTACTTC. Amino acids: CASSLSRYEQYF.